A single TCR beta chain is shown here with its context. The antigen is not known. This entry belongs to a study of cytomegalovirus exposure and HLA in healthy donors. Study results and limitations: In a later analysis, a missense DCLRE1C variant was linked to TCR beta V- and J-gene trimming. Beyond CMV serostatus, there was no information to go on about immune exposure. Generally TCR sequences proved uncommon, though certain public TCRs appeared in numerous donors.

PCR primers comprised 60 Vbeta and 13 Jbeta primers. Per the study methods: Later reanalysis found 75 million to 95 million unique TCR beta chains, around 10 million of them shared. The repertoire was sequenced with immunoSEQ multiplex PCR; TCRdb's copy has only in-frame clones and lacks some. V and J calls and clone size are copied from that table; D and trimming were computed from the DNA. The listing contains nearly 200,000 clones. The CDR3 has 14 amino acids. The germline V and J ends were trimmed by 0 bases and 1 base, with 7 bases remaining between them. Germline CDR1 SGHRS, CDR2 YFSETQ. This clonotype originated in a boy between 10 and 17 years old in good health and CMV-seronegative. The chain has TRBV5-1 and TRBJ1-2, with D unclear. Sequenced sample: PBMCs. The CDR3 nucleotides are TGCGCCAGCAGCTTGGAAGAGGTTAACTATGGCTACACCTTC. This encodes CASSLEEVNYGYTF.